This T cell receptor (beta chain) appears in the sequencing data of a study of cytomegalovirus exposure and HLA in healthy donors (TCRdb year 2017). Regarding the complete study: According to a later analysis, one platform produced both the 110 or so validation repertoires and the 670 or so repertoires of the first cohort. Besides the first cohort of 500 to 700 subjects, a separate validation cohort made up of roughly 130 different subjects was used. The aim of the study was to test whether cataloging public T cell receptors could identify signatures of past pathogen exposure. High-throughput TCR immunosequencing, statistical association of individual TCRs with disease status, and machine learning were combined to predict cytomegalovirus infection status. Study-wide conclusions, independent of this receptor: It was suggested by the authors that the approach could potentially be generalized to other disease states and immunological phenotypes. Subsequent analysis determined that TCRs grouped into clusters in the first cohort also showed a tendency toward co-occurrence across the roughly 110 validation repertoires, and 85% to 95% of cluster scores exceeded 0. Across donors, most TCR sequences were observed very rarely, whereas some public TCRs were present in many individuals. In the study, about 150 TCR beta chains were listed as associated with cytomegalovirus. The classifier was reported to diagnose cytomegalovirus status with high specificity and sensitivity in both the original cohort and the validation cohort. A later analysis lacked HLA typing for the validation cohort, so it scored co-occurrence in that cohort across all 120 or so repertoires. A few of the identified cytomegalovirus-associated TCR beta chains were confirmed in vitro to be specific for cytomegalovirus antigens.

The donors were included in the validation cohort of some 120 subjects, a group kept apart from the roughly 700-subject first cohort. As for this clone: Its antigen is currently not known. Nothing much larger sits one base from this clone, and base qualities are not available.

Library preparation was by the immunoSEQ multiplex PCR assay. The original methods were these. To diagnose cytomegalovirus status from the catalog of TCR beta chain sequences, a statistical classification framework was built. In TCRdb, the immuneACCESS table is reduced to in-frame sequences with V and J assigned. These tables do not hold every clone; where another copy was compared, an unresolved V gene accounts for under half, and the others remain unexplained. V and J calls and clone size are those listed in that table; D and trimming were worked out from the DNA. A total of about 110,000 clones appear in this sample, around 82% of them only once. The top ten clonotypes cover more than 2.5% of the sample. The CDR3, from cysteine to phenylalanine, totals 13 residues. Only the CDR3 DNA is retained, 39 bases long and in frame from the first base. Taken from the germline V gene, the CDR1 and CDR2 loops are SNHLY and FYNNEI. V is trimmed back by 10 bases and J by 8 bases, and the junction contains 14 bases that no gene match accounts for.

The sequence is built from TRBV2 and TRBJ2-7, and 7 junctional nucleotides match TRBD1. What was sequenced was PBMCs. The receptor comes from a woman aged 18-35 years in good health and CMV-seronegative. The CDR3 loop reads CATVGTARYQQYF. The DNA sequence is TGTGCCACGGTAGGGACAGCGCGGTATCAGCAGTACTTC. Reference TRBV2 and TRBJ2-7 genes cover what lies past the CDR3, so the full variable domain is EPEVTQTPSHQVTQMGQEVILRCVPISNHLYFYWYRQILGQKVEFLVSFYNNEISEKSEIFDDQFSVERPDGSNFTLKIRSTKLEDSAMYFCATVGTARYQQYFGPGTRLTVT.